This T cell receptor (beta chain) was observed in a study of T cells in Graves' hyperthyroidism and ophthalmopathy. Trimming shortened V by 4 bases and J by 4 bases, and 5 bases separated the two germline ends. In germline, CDR1 is MGHDK, CDR2 SYGVNS. The CDR3 contains 12 residues. Whole-study findings and limits: For ophthalmopathy, model prediction preceded onset by a median roughly 6.2 months.

This clonotype was seen at least ten times. Its target is unknown. TCR beta CDR3 regions were amplified from RNA. The HTBI primer set was used in a first-round RT-PCR of the TCR CDR3. MiXCR, run by TCRdb on the multiplex PCR reads, gives a single entry per CDR3 protein. Here the sample spans approximately 560,000 distinct CDR3 sequences, under 60% being singletons. This receptor was identified in a woman between 18 and 29 years old with Graves' hyperthyroidism. Sequencing input: peripheral blood or thyroid tissue (not recorded which). V is TRBV25-1 and J is TRBJ1-5; D possibly corresponds to TRBD1 (5 bases). The CDR3 sequence is CASSGQNQPQHF. CDR3 nucleotide sequence: TGTGCCAGCAGTGGACAGAATCAGCCCCAGCATTTT.